This T cell receptor beta chain came from a study of blood T cells in healthy people across ages (dated by TCRdb to 2014 to 2015). Context from the whole study: In model experiments, template switching captured roughly one uniquely barcoded TCR beta cDNA molecule for every two T cells. To avoid experimental bias, donors of different ages were randomly spread across the sequencing lanes. The study analyzed two additional independent replicas of 1 million unique cDNA reads from the same blood draw for two donors, one aged 18 to 29 and one aged 80 or older. The donors were divided into four age groups: young (average approximately 17 years), middle-aged (around 37), aged (approximately 62) and long-lived (82). Using deep sequencing normalized with unique cDNA molecular identifiers, the study measured how TCR beta repertoire diversity changes with age. Overall study results and their limits: Bulk unsorted PBMC profiling prevented conclusive comparison of naive and antigen-experienced compartments. Compared with the aged group, more naive CD4+ T cells, fewer expanded clones and increased TCR diversity were shown by the long-lived group, suggesting age selection. As age increased, observed TCR beta diversity per million T cells dropped in a roughly linear way, and a significant reduction was already evident by age around 41. Estimates of total diversity based on one million sequenced T cells were regarded as lower bounds and as underestimates. The CMV infection status of donors was not known, potentially confounding age-related changes in expanded clonotypes. A strong correlation was found between observed TCR beta diversity and the percentage of naive T cells measured by flow cytometry.

This clonotype showed up just a few times. Its recognized antigen is unknown. One base away there is no much larger clone; base qualities are not given. Library preparation employed 5' RACE. The run used an Illumina HiSeq 2500. A second PCR of roughly 6 to 11 cycles was run with a J-beta primer mix and a sample-barcoded 5' primer. Each TCR beta cDNA molecule received a unique molecular identifier from a template-switch 5' adaptor carrying 12 random nucleotides. Each sample yielded at least 3 million CDR3-containing paired-end reads. The Mint cDNA synthesis kit, primed by a TRBC-specific oligonucleotide, was used to synthesize first-strand cDNA from all RNA. Following uracil-DNA glycosylase treatment, a first 18-cycle PCR with universal primers M1SS and BC2_uni_R was performed on all cDNA. Regarding the original processing steps: For normalization, 1 million high-quality reads were randomly selected from each sample, with every read carrying a distinct molecular identifier. Instead of being binned into consensus sequences, reads with shared molecular identifiers were discarded. MiTCR, with a Q25 quality threshold and the strictest error-elimination algorithm, was used for CDR3 identification, clonotype clustering and error correction. A nonparametric unseen species model with Euler transformation was used to estimate a lower bound on total TCR beta diversity. Through fastp at Q25 and MiXCR, TCRdb rebuilt clones from the public reads, retaining in-frame beta chains. Identical CDR3 proteins give one entry, which carries the most common genes and DNA. TCRdb, not the authors, supplied the V and J calls. This sample comprises under 1,000,000 distinct CDR3 sequences, around half of them detected only once. The ten largest make up 18% of the sample.

Donors were under 40 systemically healthy Caucasian individuals from Russia aged about 6 to 100 years. About 9.6 milliliters of peripheral blood were collected from each donor into EDTA-treated Vacutainer tubes. PBMCs were isolated by Ficoll-Paque density-gradient centrifugation, with at least 6 million obtained per sample. Total RNA, at least 5 micrograms per sample, was extracted from PBMCs with Trizol reagent. For every donor, an aliquot of PBMCs went through flow cytometry to measure the percentages of naive CD45RAhigh/CD27high T cells. The germline V gene gives CDR1 as ENHRY and CDR2 as SYGVKD. CDR3 length: 15 amino acids, cysteine to phenylalanine. Of the read, only the CDR3 DNA is kept; its 45 bases are in frame from base 1. The V end gives up 8 bases and the J end 6 bases, leaving 15 bases in the junction not matched to a gene.

The chain is made from TRBV10-3 and TRBJ1-2; 7 bases in between match TRBD1. This receptor was obtained from an elderly man in good health. Input material: blood. The CDR3: CAIPPGTELSDGYTF. The nucleotide sequence is given as TGTGCCATCCCCCCGGGGACAGAACTATCGGATGGCTACACCTTC.